This is a list of T cell receptor beta chains from one sample in a study of human T cells and chemical hapten exposure. TCRdb recomputed calls from the RACE reads with MiXCR, one row per CDR3 protein. The sample lists just over 350,000 distinct CDR3 sequences, about 6% occurring once. Here the sequenced sample was whole blood, taken in connection with sensitization to the hapten diphenylcyclopropenone (DPC). The receptors stem from a woman aged 18 to 35 with alopecia areata. Some clones in this sample may be carry-over from other donors' samples. Each CDR3 is given with its conserved first and last residue. The order of the fields is V gene, CDR3 length, CDR3 protein.

v_call: TRBV6-5; cdr3_length: 16; cdr3_aa: CASSYSTGAAAYEQYF
v_call: TRBV5-1; cdr3_length: 13; cdr3_aa: CASSVAGRTEAFF
v_call: TRBV5-1; cdr3_length: 13; cdr3_aa: CASSMTVSYEQYF
v_call: TRBV5-1; cdr3_length: 16; cdr3_aa: CASSGGQGSSTDTQYF
v_call: TRBV2; cdr3_length: 15; cdr3_aa: CASKKADRLTDTQYF
v_call: TRBV20-1; cdr3_length: 13; cdr3_aa: CSASLRGANVLTF
v_call: TRBV12-3/TRBV12-4; cdr3_length: 13; cdr3_aa: CASTRRGKDEQFF
v_call: TRBV29-1; cdr3_length: 14; cdr3_aa: CSVEGQGADTEAFF
v_call: TRBV6-6; cdr3_length: 15; cdr3_aa: CASSLDGSAGNTIYF
v_call: TRBV7-2; cdr3_length: 12; cdr3_aa: CASSVDSSGYTF
v_call: TRBV2; cdr3_length: 16; cdr3_aa: CASSVRGTRRSYGYTF
v_call: TRBV18; cdr3_length: 18; cdr3_aa: CASSPRSGQGGSNQPQHF
v_call: TRBV9; cdr3_length: 15; cdr3_aa: CASSVLDRDNSPLHF
v_call: TRBV6-2/TRBV6-3; cdr3_length: 13; cdr3_aa: CASRIQGAREQYF
v_call: TRBV3-1; cdr3_length: 13; cdr3_aa: CASSQDARDTQYF
v_call: TRBV3-1; cdr3_length: 16; cdr3_aa: CASSQGSGAMNTEAFF
v_call: TRBV15; cdr3_length: 17; cdr3_aa: CATSRDVVGLYERPLHF
v_call: TRBV5-4; cdr3_length: 15; cdr3_aa: CASSSRGGPTDTQYF
v_call: TRBV18; cdr3_length: 15; cdr3_aa: CASSPATSIQDTQYF
v_call: TRBV20-1; cdr3_length: 13; cdr3_aa: CSAGEMVEDTQYF
v_call: TRBV20-1; cdr3_length: 16; cdr3_aa: CSADGGGGVSGNTIYF
v_call: TRBV6-2/TRBV6-3; cdr3_length: 16; cdr3_aa: CASSRTSGGAADTQYF
v_call: TRBV14; cdr3_length: 16; cdr3_aa: CASSFRAGSGNTEAFF
v_call: TRBV19; cdr3_length: 17; cdr3_aa: CASRQGDYLSSYNEQFF
v_call: TRBV7-9; cdr3_length: 13; cdr3_aa: CASSGGTYNEQFF
v_call: TRBV20-1; cdr3_length: 13; cdr3_aa: CRDDRSGNYEQYF
v_call: TRBV7-2; cdr3_length: 16; cdr3_aa: CASSPLTVPRGQPQHF
v_call: TRBV27; cdr3_length: 14; cdr3_aa: CASSPEGRGSPLHF
v_call: TRBV12-3/TRBV12-4; cdr3_length: 13; cdr3_aa: CASSFGTWGPQHF
v_call: TRBV6-6; cdr3_length: 14; cdr3_aa: CASSYDGDAYGYTF
v_call: TRBV6-1; cdr3_length: 13; cdr3_aa: CASSEVMNTEAFF
v_call: TRBV7-3; cdr3_length: 13; cdr3_aa: CASSLGANNEQFF
v_call: TRBV12-3/TRBV12-4; cdr3_length: 13; cdr3_aa: CASSSRGGSEQYF
v_call: TRBV7-2; cdr3_length: 16; cdr3_aa: CASSYFGTASNQPQHF
v_call: TRBV21-1; cdr3_length: 16; cdr3_aa: CASSKVHGDSTGELFF
v_call: TRBV15; cdr3_length: 16; cdr3_aa: CATSRAPGQGAGEQFF
v_call: TRBV5-1; cdr3_length: 14; cdr3_aa: CASSLVGRTETQYF
v_call: TRBV12-3/TRBV12-4; cdr3_length: 12; cdr3_aa: CASSLERYTQYF
v_call: TRBV15; cdr3_length: 15; cdr3_aa: CATSSVGTNRYEQYF
v_call: TRBV5-1; cdr3_length: 15; cdr3_aa: CASSWDRASYNEQFF
v_call: TRBV6-5; cdr3_length: 14; cdr3_aa: CASSRDPQLNTQYF
v_call: TRBV6-2/TRBV6-3; cdr3_length: 15; cdr3_aa: CASATSGGPGETQYF
v_call: TRBV28; cdr3_length: 16; cdr3_aa: CASRDPRATGKEKLFF
v_call: TRBV10-2; cdr3_length: 16; cdr3_aa: CASSEPKNSYNSPLHF
v_call: TRBV6-5; cdr3_length: 19; cdr3_aa: CASSYSGLAGATYTDTQYF
v_call: TRBV24-1; cdr3_length: 17; cdr3_aa: CATSDSPGQGKGYEQYF
v_call: TRBV4-3; cdr3_length: 15; cdr3_aa: CASSRGQGGFGGYTF
v_call: TRBV28; cdr3_length: 12; cdr3_aa: CASRASYNEQFF
v_call: TRBV20-1; cdr3_length: 12; cdr3_aa: CSALRLNTEAFF
v_call: TRBV20-1; cdr3_length: 16; cdr3_aa: CSARDPKGRSGNTIYF
v_call: TRBV20-1; cdr3_length: 15; cdr3_aa: CSARLAGGPYNEQFF
v_call: TRBV7-6; cdr3_length: 15; cdr3_aa: CASSLFPTAEETQYF
v_call: TRBV27; cdr3_length: 15; cdr3_aa: CASRTPGHYNSPLHF
v_call: TRBV4-1; cdr3_length: 16; cdr3_aa: CASSQGDRALTDTQYF